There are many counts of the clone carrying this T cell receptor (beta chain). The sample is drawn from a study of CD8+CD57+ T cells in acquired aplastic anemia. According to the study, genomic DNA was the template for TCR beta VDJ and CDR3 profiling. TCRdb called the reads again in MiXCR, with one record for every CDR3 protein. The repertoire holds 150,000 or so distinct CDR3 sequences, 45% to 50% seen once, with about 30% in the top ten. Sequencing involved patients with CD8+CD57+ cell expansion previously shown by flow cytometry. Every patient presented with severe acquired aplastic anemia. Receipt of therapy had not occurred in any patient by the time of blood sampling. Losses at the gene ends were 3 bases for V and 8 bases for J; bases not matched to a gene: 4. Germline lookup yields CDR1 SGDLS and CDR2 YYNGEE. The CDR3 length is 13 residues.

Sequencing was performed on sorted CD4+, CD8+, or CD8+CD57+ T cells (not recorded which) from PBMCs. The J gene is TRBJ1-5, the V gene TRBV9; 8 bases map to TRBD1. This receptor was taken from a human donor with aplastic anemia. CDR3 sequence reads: CASSGTGKEPQHF. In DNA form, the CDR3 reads TGTGCCAGCAGCGGGACAGGGAAAGAGCCCCAGCATTTT.